This T cell receptor (beta chain) was documented in a study of T cells in Graves' hyperthyroidism and ophthalmopathy. What was amplified from RNA transcripts were TCR beta CDR3 regions. The study used the HTBI primer set for a first-round RT-PCR of the TCR CDR3. Each CDR3 protein gets one entry after TCRdb re-called the multiplex PCR reads with MiXCR. The sample comprises roughly 500,000 distinct CDR3 sequences, 40% to 50% of which are singletons, and 35% to 50% rests with the top ten. Study-wide points: Peripheral blood also featured most of the thyroid clonotypes expanded above 0.001.

A patient was excluded if there was uncontrolled infection, other autoimmune disease, pregnancy or lactation. Used for diagnoses were clinical symptoms, serum thyroxine and TRAb, thyroid ultrasound and orbital computed tomography. Remarks on this clonotype: Its antigen is still unknown.

Material for sequencing was peripheral blood or thyroid tissue (not recorded which). The sequence came from an adult woman with Graves' disease, either hyperthyroidism or ophthalmopathy (not recorded which).

This CDR3 is CASSRSSLNSPLHF. The DNA of the CDR3 is TGTGCCAGCAGCCGGAGCAGCCTCAATTCACCCCTCCACTTT. The chain joins TRBV13 to TRBJ1-6, with D uncertain. This CDR3 has 14 amino acids. V lost 5 bases, J lost 7 bases, and 12 bases lay in between. The germline V gene has CDR1 PRHDT and CDR2 FYEKMQ (reference sequence).